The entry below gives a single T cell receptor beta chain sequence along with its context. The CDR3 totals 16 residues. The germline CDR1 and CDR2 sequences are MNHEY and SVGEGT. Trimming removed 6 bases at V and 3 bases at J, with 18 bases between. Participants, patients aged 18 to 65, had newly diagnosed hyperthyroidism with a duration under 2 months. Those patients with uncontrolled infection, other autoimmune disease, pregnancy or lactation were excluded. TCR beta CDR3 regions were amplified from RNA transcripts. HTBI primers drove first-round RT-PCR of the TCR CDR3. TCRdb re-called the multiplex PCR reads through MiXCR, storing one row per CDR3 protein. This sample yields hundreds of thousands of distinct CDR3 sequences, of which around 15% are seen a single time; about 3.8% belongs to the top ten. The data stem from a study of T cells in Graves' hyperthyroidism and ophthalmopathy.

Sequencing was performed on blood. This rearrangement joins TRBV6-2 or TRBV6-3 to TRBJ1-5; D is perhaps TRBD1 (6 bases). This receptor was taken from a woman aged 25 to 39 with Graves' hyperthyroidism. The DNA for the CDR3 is TGTGCCAGCAGGCCAACAGGGCGCGGGGACAATCAGCCCCAGCATTTT. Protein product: CASRPTGRGDNQPQHF.